A single sample is the source of the 18 T cell receptor beta chains below, sequenced in a study of human T cells and chemical hapten exposure. TCRdb ran MiXCR on the RACE reads and lists one entry per CDR3 protein. The sample comprises 79,000 or so distinct CDR3 sequences, about a tenth of which are singletons, and about 1.4% rests with the top ten. The time point is: patch test 1, 2 weeks after DPC sensitization. The treatment denotes: therapeutic diphenylcyclopropenone sensitization with weekly scalp DPC. The source material was whole blood, sampled in connection with sensitization to the hapten diphenylcyclopropenone (DPC). Receptors originate from a woman in her 50s with alopecia areata. Some clones in this sample may be carry-over from other donors' samples.

This clonotype was picked up a small number of times. The rearrangement joins TRBV28 to TRBJ1-1; the D gene is possibly TRBD1 (5 bases). This CDR3 has 13 residues. V lost 5 bases and J lost 2, with 9 bases in between. From germline, CDR1 is MDHEN and CDR2 SYDVKM. CDR3: CASSLGRNTEAFF. The CDR3 nucleotides read TGTGCCAGCAGTCTGGGACGTAACACTGAAGCTTTCTTT.

The V gene is TRBV29-1, the J gene TRBJ2-1; 7 bases are shared with TRBD1. CDR1 is SQVTM, CDR2 ANQGSEA, per germline. The CDR3 runs to 13 residues. The V segment lost 4 bases and the J segment 4 bases; nucleotides outside the gene matches: 4. The DNA of the CDR3 is TGCAGCGTTGGAGGGACAGTGTACAATGAGCAGTTCTTC. It yields the protein CSVGGTVYNEQFF.

This clonotype was found a few times. This chain uses TRBV13 with TRBJ2-3; 7 bases are shared with TRBD2. Germline lookup yields CDR1 PRHDT and CDR2 FYEKMQ (reference sequence). With 2 bases clipped from V and 6 bases from J, the junction kept 5 bases outside the gene matches. The CDR3 runs 14 residues. The CDR3 DNA follows: TGTGCCAGCAGCTTATCGCTAGCGGTTGATACGCAGTATTTT. Translation: CASSLSLAVDTQYF.

This clonotype turned up a few times. The V call is TRBV5-6, the J call TRBJ2-1; 7 bases agree with TRBD2. The CDR3 extends over 15 amino acids. Germline loops: CDR1 SGHDT, CDR2 YYEEEE. The junction had 8 bases not matched to a gene; V was cut back by 6 bases and J by 2 bases. As DNA, the CDR3 is TGTGCCAGCACCCGAGCGGGACGTACCTACAATGAGCAGTTCTTC. Translating gives CASTRAGRTYNEQFF.

V usage is TRBV10-3 and J usage is TRBJ2-3; D not certain. This CDR3 region has 13 residues. The V end lost 8 bases, the J end lost 1 base, and 10 bases lay between the germline ends. Germline-derived CDR1 and CDR2 are ENHRY and SYGVKD. The CDR3 region is CAISRTGTDTQYF. Here the CDR3 DNA reads TGTGCCATCTCCAGAACGGGCACAGATACGCAGTATTTT.

The chain recombines TRBV29-1 with TRBJ2-7; TRBD1 might be the D (6 bases). This CDR3 contains 13 residues. V was pared by 1 base and J by 4 bases, with 11 bases between. Germline-derived CDR1 and CDR2 are SQVTM and ANQGSEA. The CDR3 here is CSVEGGGGYEQYF. Written as DNA, the CDR3 is TGCAGCGTTGAAGGAGGGGGTGGATACGAGCAGTACTTC.

The V and J genes are TRBV27 and TRBJ2-3; the D gene could be TRBD1 or TRBD2 (6 bases each). Germline V gives CDR1 MNHEY, CDR2 SMNVEV (reference sequence). There are 15 residues in the CDR3. V was cut by 6 bases and J by 0 bases, with 13 bases left in between. The CDR3 protein is CASRLRGGSTDTQYF. CDR3 DNA: TGTGCCAGCAGACTCAGGGGAGGAAGCACAGATACGCAGTATTTT.

The sample holds a few counts of this clonotype. The gene calls are TRBV19 and TRBJ2-7, with 7 nucleotides matching TRBD2. Trimming removed 2 bases from V and 2 bases from J; junction bases left unmatched: 9. There are 16 residues in the CDR3. CDR1 and CDR2 (germline): LNHDA, SQIVND (reference sequence). This chain's CDR3 is CASSIYSLAATYEQYF. CDR3 sequence (DNA): TGTGCCAGTAGTATATATTCGCTAGCGGCTACCTACGAGCAGTACTTC.

The chain joins TRBV7-9 to TRBJ1-2; perhaps TRBD1 as D (6 bases). CDR1 is SEHNR and CDR2 is FQNEAQ in the germline V gene (reference sequence). The V end was cut by 5 bases, the J end by 3 bases, with 22 bases between. The CDR3 has 17 residues. The CDR3 reads CASSPSFGGAGDYGYTF. The CDR3 DNA follows: TGTGCCAGCAGCCCCTCTTTCGGGGGCGCGGGGGACTATGGCTACACCTTC.

This clonotype was detected a few times. The V gene is TRBV29-1, the J gene TRBJ2-3, with 14 bases that match TRBD2. With 3 bases clipped from V and 3 bases from J, the junction kept 2 bases outside the gene matches. CDR1 is SQVTM and CDR2 is ANQGSEA in the germline V gene. CDR3 size: 15 residues. The CDR3 here is CSVEGTSGRTDTQYF. The CDR3 DNA sequence: TGCAGCGTTGAGGGGACTAGCGGGAGAACAGATACGCAGTATTTT.

V and J are TRBV7-2 and TRBJ2-6, with TRBD2 as a possible D gene (6 bases). V shed 0 bases and J shed 6 bases, with 15 bases lying between them. Germline assignment: CDR1 SGHTA and CDR2 FQGNSA. The CDR3 length is 17 residues. DNA for the CDR3: TGTGCCAGCAGCTTAGCGCTTCGGGAGCGCCCGGCCAACGTCCTGACTTTC. This encodes CASSLALRERPANVLTF. Variable domain in full (rest from reference TRBV7-2 and TRBJ2-6): GAGVSQSPSNKVTEKGKDVELRCDPISGHTALYWYRQSLGQGLEFLIYFQGNSAPDKSGLPSDRFSAERTGGSVSTLTIQRTQQEDSAVYLCASSLALRERPANVLTFGAGSRLTVL.

In this sample, this clonotype turned up a few times. The chain carries TRBV14 and TRBJ2-1; 12 bases line up with TRBD2. The CDR3 length is 17 residues. From germline, CDR1 is SGHDN and CDR2 FVKESK. V lost 0 bases to trimming and J lost 8 bases; unmatched junction nucleotides: 8. The CDR3 nucleotides read TGTGCCAGCAGCCAAGATCGGCTAGCGGGAGGGCCCGATGAGCAGTTCTTC. This translates into CASSQDRLAGGPDEQFF.

This clonotype came up many times. J is TRBJ2-1 and V is TRBV3-1; tentative D call: TRBD1 (5 bases). The CDR3 spans 15 residues. V was shortened by 1 base and J by 0 bases, with 7 bases between the two germline ends. Germline CDR1 is LGHDT and CDR2 is YNNKEL (reference sequence). CDR3 coding DNA: TGTGCCAGCAGCCAAGGGCAGGGCTCCTACAATGAGCAGTTCTTC. This codes for CASSQGQGSYNEQFF.

V usage is TRBV24-1 and J usage is TRBJ1-5, with D possibly matching TRBD1 (5 bases). Germline V gives CDR1 KGHDR, CDR2 SFDVKD. The CDR3 spans 14 residues. The ends were cut back, 4 bases at V and 8 bases at J, with 14 bases in the middle. CDR3 region: CATSEKGPREPQHF. CDR3 DNA sequence: TGTGCCACCAGTGAAAAGGGACCCAGGGAGCCCCAGCATTTT.

This rearrangement joins TRBV12-3 or TRBV12-4 to TRBJ2-3; TRBD2 matches 13 bases. This CDR3 has 14 residues. With V trimmed by 6 bases and J by 15 bases, 12 bases remained unmatched. The CDR3 bases are TGTGCCAGCAGCCACCGGACTAGCGGGGGAACTCCCTATTTT. Protein: CASSHRTSGGTPYF.

This clonotype was seen repeatedly, ten times or more. V usage is TRBV11-1 and J usage is TRBJ2-5; perhaps TRBD1 as D (5 bases). V was shortened by 5 bases and J by 1 base, with 23 bases between the two germline ends. The CDR3 is made up of 18 amino acids. Germline loops: CDR1 SGHAT, CDR2 FQDESV (reference sequence). CDR3 DNA: TGTGCCAGCAGCGCAAATAGACCTTATGGGGCAACCCAAGAGACCCAGTACTTC. This sequence encodes CASSANRPYGATQETQYF.

The V gene is TRBV20-1, the J gene TRBJ2-7; TRBD2 aligns across 7 bases. This CDR3 has 14 amino acids. The germline gives CDR1 DFQATT, CDR2 SNEGSKA (reference sequence). The trim removed 2 bases at V and 0 bases at J, leaving 4 bases unmatched. DNA of the CDR3: TGCAGTGCTAGACCTCGGACTAGCTCCTACGAGCAGTACTTC. It codes for CSARPRTSSYEQYF.

A few counts support this clonotype. J is TRBJ1-1 and V is TRBV12-3 or TRBV12-4; D is unclear. Trimming removed 3 bases from V and 7 bases from J, with 18 bases in between. The CDR3 extends over 15 amino acids. The CDR3 here is CASSFGPELGSEAFF. Here the CDR3 DNA reads TGTGCCAGCAGTTTTGGCCCGGAACTCGGGAGTGAAGCTTTCTTT.